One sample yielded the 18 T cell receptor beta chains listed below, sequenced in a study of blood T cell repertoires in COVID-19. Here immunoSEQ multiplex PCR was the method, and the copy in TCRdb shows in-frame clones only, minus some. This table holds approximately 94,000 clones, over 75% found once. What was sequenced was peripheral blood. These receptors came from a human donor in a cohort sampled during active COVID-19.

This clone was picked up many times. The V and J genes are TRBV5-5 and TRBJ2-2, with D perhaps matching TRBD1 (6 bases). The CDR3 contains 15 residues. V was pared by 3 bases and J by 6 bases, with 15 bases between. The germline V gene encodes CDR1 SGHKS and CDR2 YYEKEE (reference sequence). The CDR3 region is CASSYSPGAAGELFF. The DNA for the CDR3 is TGTGCCAGCAGCTACAGCCCAGGGGCGGCCGGGGAGCTGTTTTTT. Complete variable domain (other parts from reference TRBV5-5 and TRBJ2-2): DAGVTQSPTHLIKTRGQQVTLRCSPISGHKSVSWYQQVLGQGPQFIFQYYEKEERGRGNFPDRFSARQFPNYSSELNVNALLLGDSALYLCASSYSPGAAGELFFGEGSRLTVL.

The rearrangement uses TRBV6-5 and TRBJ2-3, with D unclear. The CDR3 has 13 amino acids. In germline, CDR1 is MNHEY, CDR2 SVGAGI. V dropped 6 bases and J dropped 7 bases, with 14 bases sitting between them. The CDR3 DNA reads TGTGCCAGCAGGTACAATGGAGCGTATACGCAGTATTTT. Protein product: CASRYNGAYTQYF.

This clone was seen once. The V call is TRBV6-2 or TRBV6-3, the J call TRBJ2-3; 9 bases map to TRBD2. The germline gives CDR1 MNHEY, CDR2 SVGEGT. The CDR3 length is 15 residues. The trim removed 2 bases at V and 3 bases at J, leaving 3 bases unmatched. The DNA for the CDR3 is TGTGCCAGCAGTTACCTAGCGGGATTGACAGATACGCAGTATTTT. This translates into CASSYLAGLTDTQYF.

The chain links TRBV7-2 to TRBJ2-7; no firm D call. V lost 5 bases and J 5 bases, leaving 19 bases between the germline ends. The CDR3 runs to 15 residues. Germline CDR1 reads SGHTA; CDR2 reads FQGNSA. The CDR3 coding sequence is TGTGCCAGCAGCACTCAATCCCCAGGCCGCCACGAGCAGTACTTC. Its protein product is CASSTQSPGRHEQYF.

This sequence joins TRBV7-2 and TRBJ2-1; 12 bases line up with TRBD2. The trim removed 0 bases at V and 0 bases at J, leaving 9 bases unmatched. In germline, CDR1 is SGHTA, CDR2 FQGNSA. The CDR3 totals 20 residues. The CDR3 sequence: CASSLALSLAGGSSYNEQFF. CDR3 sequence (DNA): TGTGCCAGCAGCTTAGCGCTCTCACTAGCGGGAGGAAGCTCCTACAATGAGCAGTTCTTC.

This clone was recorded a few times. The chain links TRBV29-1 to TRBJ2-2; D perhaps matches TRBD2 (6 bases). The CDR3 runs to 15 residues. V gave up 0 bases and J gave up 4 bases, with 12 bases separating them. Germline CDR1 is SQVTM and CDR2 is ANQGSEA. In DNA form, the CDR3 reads TGCAGCGTTGAAGATGGAGGGGTCGCCACCGGGGAGCTGTTTTTT. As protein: CSVEDGGVATGELFF.

CDR3 amino acids: CASSLFGREGTDTQYF. CDR3 DNA sequence: TGTGCCAGCAGCTTATTCGGCAGGGAGGGGACAGATACGCAGTATTTT. The gene calls are TRBV7-2 and TRBJ2-3; 7 bases are a match to TRBD2. V trimming: 2 bases; J trimming: 3 bases; junction bases outside the gene matches: 8. Per germline, CDR1 SGHTA and CDR2 FQGNSA. The CDR3 is 16 amino acids.

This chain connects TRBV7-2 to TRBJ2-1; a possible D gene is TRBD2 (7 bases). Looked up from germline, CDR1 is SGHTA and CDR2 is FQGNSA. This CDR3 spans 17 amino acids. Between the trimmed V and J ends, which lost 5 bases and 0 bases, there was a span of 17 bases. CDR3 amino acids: CASSKARGGLSYNEQFF. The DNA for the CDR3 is TGTGCCAGCAGCAAAGCAAGGGGGGGGCTCTCCTACAATGAGCAGTTCTTC.

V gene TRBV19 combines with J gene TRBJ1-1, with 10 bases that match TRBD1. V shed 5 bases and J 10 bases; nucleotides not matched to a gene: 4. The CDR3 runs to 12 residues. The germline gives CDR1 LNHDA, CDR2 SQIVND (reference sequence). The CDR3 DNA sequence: TGTGCCAGTAGTGTGACAGGGGGCAGAGCTTTCTTT. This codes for CASSVTGGRAFF.

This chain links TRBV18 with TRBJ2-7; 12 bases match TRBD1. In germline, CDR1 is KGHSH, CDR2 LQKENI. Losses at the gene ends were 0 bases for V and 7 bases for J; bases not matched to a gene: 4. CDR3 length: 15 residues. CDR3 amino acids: CASSPPGQGAREQYF. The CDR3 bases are TGTGCCAGCTCACCACCGGGACAGGGGGCGAGGGAGCAGTACTTC.

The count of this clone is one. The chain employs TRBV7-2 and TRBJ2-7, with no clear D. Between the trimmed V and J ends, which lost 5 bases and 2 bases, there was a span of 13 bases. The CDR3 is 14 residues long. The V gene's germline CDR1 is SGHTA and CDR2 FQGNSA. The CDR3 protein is CASSRDSPPYEQYF. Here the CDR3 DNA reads TGTGCCAGCAGCCGTGACTCCCCTCCCTACGAGCAGTACTTC.

This chain's CDR3 is CASSQEGTGSAETQYF. CDR3 sequence (DNA): TGCGCCAGCAGCCAAGAGGGGACAGGGTCAGCAGAGACCCAGTACTTC. The chain links TRBV4-3 to TRBJ2-5; TRBD1 agrees at 9 bases. J was trimmed by 4 bases and V by 0 bases; bases with no gene match: 6. Germline CDR1 reads LGHNA; CDR2 reads YSLEER. This CDR3 has 16 residues.

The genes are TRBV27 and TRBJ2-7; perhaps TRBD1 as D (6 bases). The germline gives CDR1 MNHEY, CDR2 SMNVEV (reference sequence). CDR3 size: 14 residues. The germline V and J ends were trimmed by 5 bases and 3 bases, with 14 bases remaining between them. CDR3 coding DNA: TGTGCCAGCAGTATGGGGGCGCTGATCTACGAGCAGTACTTC. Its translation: CASSMGALIYEQYF.

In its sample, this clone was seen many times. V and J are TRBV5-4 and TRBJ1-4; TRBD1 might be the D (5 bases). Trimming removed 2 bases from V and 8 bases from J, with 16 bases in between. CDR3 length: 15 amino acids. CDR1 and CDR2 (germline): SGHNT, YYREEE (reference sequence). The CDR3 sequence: CASSFGGGLREKLFF. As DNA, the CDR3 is TGTGCCAGCAGCTTTGGGGGGGGTCTTCGGGAAAAACTGTTTTTT.

DNA of the CDR3: TGTGCCAGCAGCCCGACTGGAGGGGTGGGAATAGGGACCTACGAGCAGTACTTC. The encoded protein is CASSPTGGVGIGTYEQYF. The V call is TRBV27, the J call TRBJ2-7; D may be TRBD2 (6 bases). The CDR3 totals 18 residues. V was pared by 6 bases and J by 2 bases, with 26 bases between. Per germline, CDR1 MNHEY and CDR2 SMNVEV (reference sequence).

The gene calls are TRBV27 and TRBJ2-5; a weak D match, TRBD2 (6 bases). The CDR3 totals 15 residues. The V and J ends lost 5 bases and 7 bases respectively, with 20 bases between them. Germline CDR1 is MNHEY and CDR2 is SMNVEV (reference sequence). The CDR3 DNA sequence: TGTGCCAGCAGTCCTCAGGGTTCTCTTAGCGGGACCCAGTACTTC. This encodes CASSPQGSLSGTQYF.

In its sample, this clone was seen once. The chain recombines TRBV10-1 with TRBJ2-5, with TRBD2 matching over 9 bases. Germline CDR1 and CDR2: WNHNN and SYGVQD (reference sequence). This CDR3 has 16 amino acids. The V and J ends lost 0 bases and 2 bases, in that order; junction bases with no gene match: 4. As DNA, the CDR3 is TGCGCCAGCAGTGAGTCGAAGGCGGGGGGGCAAGAGACCCAGTACTTC. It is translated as CASSESKAGGQETQYF.

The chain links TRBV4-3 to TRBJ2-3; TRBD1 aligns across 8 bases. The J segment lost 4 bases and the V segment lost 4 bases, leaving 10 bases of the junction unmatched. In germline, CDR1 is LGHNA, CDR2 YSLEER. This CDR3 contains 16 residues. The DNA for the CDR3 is TGCGCCAGCAGCCTAGCAGGGGGCTCGGGGGCAGATACGCAGTATTTT. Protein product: CASSLAGGSGADTQYF.